This T cell receptor (beta chain) is drawn from a study of read filtering for tumor transcriptome and immune sequencing. Study details: By R-ISS, stages I, II and III held approximately 8, 16 and 7 patients. Broader study findings: In IR-seq, single-read clonotypes were roughly 82% of clonotypes but around 3.5% of reads.

The table lists this clonotype with a few counts. The antigen is not known. From 400 to 450 ng of RNA, a library with molecular barcoded alpha/delta and beta/gamma adaptors was made. TCRdb re-called the reads through MiXCR, storing one row per CDR3 protein. Here the sample spans over 55,000 distinct CDR3 sequences, about 15% being singletons. Trimming removed 5 bases from V and 0 bases from J, with 10 bases in between. Germline assignment: CDR1 LNHNV and CDR2 YYDKDF (reference sequence). The CDR3 is 15 amino acids. The clonotype was recovered from a donor at least 40 years old with multiple myeloma. The chain combines TRBV15 with TRBJ2-2, with D possibly matching TRBD1 (5 bases). What was sequenced was a population of CD138-negative cells sorted from bone marrow. CDR3 amino acids: CATSPQTANTGELFF. CDR3 in DNA: TGTGCCACCAGCCCCCAGACAGCGAACACCGGGGAGCTGTTTTTT.